One and the same sample provided the 5 T cell receptor beta chains below, sequenced in a study of neurological immune-mediated disorders. One entry per CDR3 protein, called by TCRdb with MiXCR from the 5' RACE reads. The sample consists of about 59,000 distinct CDR3 sequences, 10% to 15% of them appearing once. The sample was PBMCs. These receptors were obtained from a woman aged 55 to 70 with HTLV-1-associated myelopathy (HAM/TSP).

This clonotype has ten or more counts. The chain uses TRBV12-3 or TRBV12-4 and TRBJ2-3; the D call may be TRBD1 or TRBD2 (6 bases each). V was shortened by 9 bases and J by 5 bases, with 15 bases between the two germline ends. The CDR3 consists of 13 residues. CDR3 in amino acids: CASDRGDGDTQYF. CDR3 sequence (DNA): TGTGCCAGTGATAGGGGGGATGGAGATACGCAGTATTTT.

This clonotype came up many times. This chain connects TRBV5-5 to TRBJ2-6, with 9 bases lining up with TRBD1. CDR3 length: 15 amino acids. Germline V CDR1 and CDR2: SGHKS, YYEKEE (reference sequence). V shed 3 bases, J shed 8 bases, and the junction held 6 bases outside the gene matches. The CDR3 region is CASSYRDRETNVLTF. DNA of the CDR3: TGTGCCAGCAGCTACCGGGACAGGGAAACCAACGTCCTGACTTTC.

In this sample, this clonotype turned up a few times. At one of its ends the junction is not consistent with the germline gene, which may arise from a read error. The chain employs TRBV5-1 and TRBJ2-1; D is unresolved. The CDR3 contains 13 residues. CDR1 is SGHRS and CDR2 is YFSETQ in the germline V gene. The CDR3 spells CASSSPSFNEQFF. The CDR3 DNA follows: TGCGCCAGCAGCTCCCCCTCCTTCAATGAGCAGTTCTTC.

In its sample, this clonotype was seen a few times. The chain employs TRBV27 and TRBJ2-3; 7 nucleotides agree with TRBD2. V lost 3 bases, J lost 4 bases, and 7 bases stayed unmatched. CDR1 is MNHEY and CDR2 is SMNVEV in the germline V gene (reference sequence). The length of the CDR3 is 15 residues. The CDR3 loop reads CASSFNSGLADTQYF. Here the CDR3 DNA reads TGTGCCAGCAGTTTTAATAGCGGGCTGGCAGATACGCAGTATTTT.

The table lists this clonotype with many counts. This sequence joins TRBV5-1 and TRBJ2-7, with unresolved D. There are 14 residues in the CDR3. Per germline, CDR1 SGHRS and CDR2 YFSETQ. Deletions cut 3 bases from V and 4 bases from J, with 14 bases between. Here the CDR3 DNA reads TGCGCCAGCAGCTCCGGACCCAAAGGGTACGAGCAGTACTTC. Its protein product is CASSSGPKGYEQYF.